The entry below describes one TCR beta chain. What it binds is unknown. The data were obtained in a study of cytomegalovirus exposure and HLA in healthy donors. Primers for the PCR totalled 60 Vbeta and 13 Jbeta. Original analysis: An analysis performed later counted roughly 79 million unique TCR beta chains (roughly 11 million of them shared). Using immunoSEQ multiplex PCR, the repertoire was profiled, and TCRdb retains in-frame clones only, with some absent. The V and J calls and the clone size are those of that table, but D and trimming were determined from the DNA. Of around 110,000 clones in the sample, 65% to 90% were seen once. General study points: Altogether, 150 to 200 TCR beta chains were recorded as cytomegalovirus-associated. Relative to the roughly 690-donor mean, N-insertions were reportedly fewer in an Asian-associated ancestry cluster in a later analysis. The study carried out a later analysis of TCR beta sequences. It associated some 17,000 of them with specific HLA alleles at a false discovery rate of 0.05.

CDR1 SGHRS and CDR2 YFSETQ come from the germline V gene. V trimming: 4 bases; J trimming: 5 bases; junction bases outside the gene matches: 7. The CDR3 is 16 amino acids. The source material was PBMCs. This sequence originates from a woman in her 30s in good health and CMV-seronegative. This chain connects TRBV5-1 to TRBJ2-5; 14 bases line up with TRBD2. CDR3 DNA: TGCGCCAGCAGCACGGGACTAGCGGGAGTTGGGGAGACCCAGTACTTC. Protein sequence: CASSTGLAGVGETQYF.